This T cell receptor beta chain stems from a study of HIV-infected patients and healthy controls. Around 0.5 ug RNA was reverse transcribed with alpha and beta constant-region primers. Each of the alpha and beta chains got its own library through chain-specific third strand synthesis with indices. TCRdb redid the calling of the 5' RACE reads with MiXCR, one entry per CDR3 protein. There are tens of thousands of distinct CDR3 sequences in the sample; about 8.5% occur only once, and around 4.1% lies in the top ten. V gave up 2 bases and J gave up 1 base; unmatched junction bases: 4. CDR3 length: 15 residues. CDR1 and CDR2 from the germline V gene are GTSNPN and SVGIG (reference sequence). This clonotype was picked up many times. Its matching antigen is unknown. The repertoire came from unfractionated whole blood and reflected all unsorted peripheral T cells. Study outcomes and limitations: Unequal distinct sequence numbers between patients and controls complicated comparisons. A major limitation was that merely sixteen HIV-infected individuals were processed. In healthy controls, MAIT alpha CDR3s were common; in HIV+ repertoires, severely depleted.

The sequence was obtained from an adult in good health. What was sequenced was blood. The chain couples TRBV30 to TRBJ2-1; the match to TRBD2 covers 8 bases. DNA for the CDR3: TGTGCCTGGAGTCGACTAGCGACTTCCTACAATGAGCAGTTCTTC. This sequence encodes CAWSRLATSYNEQFF.